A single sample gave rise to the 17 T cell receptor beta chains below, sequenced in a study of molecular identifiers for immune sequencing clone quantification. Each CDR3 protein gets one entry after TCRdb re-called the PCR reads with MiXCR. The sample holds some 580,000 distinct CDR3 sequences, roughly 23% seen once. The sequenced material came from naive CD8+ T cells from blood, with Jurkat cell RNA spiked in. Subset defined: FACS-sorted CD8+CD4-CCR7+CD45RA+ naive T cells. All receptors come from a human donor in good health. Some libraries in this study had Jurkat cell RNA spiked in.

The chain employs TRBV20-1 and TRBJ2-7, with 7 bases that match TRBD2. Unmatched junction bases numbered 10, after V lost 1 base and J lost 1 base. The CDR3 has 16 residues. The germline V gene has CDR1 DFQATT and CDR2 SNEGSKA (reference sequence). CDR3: CSARGILALPSYEQYF. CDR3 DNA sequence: TGCAGTGCTAGAGGTATACTAGCGCTCCCTTCCTACGAGCAGTACTTC.

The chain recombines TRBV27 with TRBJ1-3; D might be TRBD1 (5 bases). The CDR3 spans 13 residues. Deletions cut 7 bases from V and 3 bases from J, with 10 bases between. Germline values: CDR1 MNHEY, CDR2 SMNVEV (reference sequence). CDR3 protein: CASMGGDGNTIYF. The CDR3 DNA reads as TGTGCCAGCATGGGGGGGGATGGAAACACCATATATTTT.

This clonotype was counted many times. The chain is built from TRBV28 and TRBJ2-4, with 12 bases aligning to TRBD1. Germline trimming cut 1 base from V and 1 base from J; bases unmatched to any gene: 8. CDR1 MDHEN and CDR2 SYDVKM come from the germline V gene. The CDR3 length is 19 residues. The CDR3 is CASSLYRDRGQGAKNIQYF. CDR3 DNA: TGTGCCAGCAGTTTATACCGGGACAGGGGGCAGGGGGCCAAAAACATTCAGTACTTC.

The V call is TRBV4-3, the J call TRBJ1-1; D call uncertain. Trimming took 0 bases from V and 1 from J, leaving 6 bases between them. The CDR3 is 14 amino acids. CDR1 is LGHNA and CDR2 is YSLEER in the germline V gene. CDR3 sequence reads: CASSQDGPNTEAFF. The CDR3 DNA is TGCGCCAGCAGCCAAGATGGACCGAACACTGAAGCTTTCTTT.

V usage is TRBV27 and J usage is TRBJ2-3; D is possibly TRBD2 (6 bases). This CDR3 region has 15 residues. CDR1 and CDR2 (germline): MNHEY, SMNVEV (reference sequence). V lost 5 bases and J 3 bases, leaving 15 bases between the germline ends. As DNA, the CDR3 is TGTGCCAGCAGTCCTGGGACTGGAATTACAGATACGCAGTATTTT. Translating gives CASSPGTGITDTQYF.

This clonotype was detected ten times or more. The CDR3 coding sequence is TGTGCCAGCAGCTTCTACGGCACTGAAGCTTTCTTT. This gives the protein CASSFYGTEAFF. V usage is TRBV12-3 or TRBV12-4 and J usage is TRBJ1-1; no clear D. The CDR3 spans 12 residues. V was trimmed by 6 bases and J by 4 bases, leaving 9 bases between them.

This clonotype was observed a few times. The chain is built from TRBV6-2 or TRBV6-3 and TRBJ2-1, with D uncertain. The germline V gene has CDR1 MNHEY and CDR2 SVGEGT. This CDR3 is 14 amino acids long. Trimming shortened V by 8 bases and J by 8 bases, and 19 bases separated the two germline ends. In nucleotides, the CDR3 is TGTGCCAGCGGGCCCAGCCCTCATTTAGATGAGCAGTTCTTC. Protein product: CASGPSPHLDEQFF.

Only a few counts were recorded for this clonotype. The chain's CDR3 is CASSPGAAAPGGYEQYF. The DNA of the CDR3 is TGTGCCAGCTCACCAGGGGCTGCGGCTCCCGGCGGCTACGAGCAGTACTTC. The V gene is TRBV18, the J gene TRBJ2-7; D perhaps matches TRBD1 (5 bases). Per germline, CDR1 KGHSH and CDR2 LQKENI. The CDR3 is 17 amino acids. Trimming stripped 2 bases from V and 3 bases from J, with 20 bases between.

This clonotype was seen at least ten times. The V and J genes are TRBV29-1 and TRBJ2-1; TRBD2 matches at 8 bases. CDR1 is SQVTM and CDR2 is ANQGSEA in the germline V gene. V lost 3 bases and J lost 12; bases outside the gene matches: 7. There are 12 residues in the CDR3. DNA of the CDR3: TGCAGCGTTGACGCGGGGGGCCTAGGGCAGTTCTTC. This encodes CSVDAGGLGQFF.

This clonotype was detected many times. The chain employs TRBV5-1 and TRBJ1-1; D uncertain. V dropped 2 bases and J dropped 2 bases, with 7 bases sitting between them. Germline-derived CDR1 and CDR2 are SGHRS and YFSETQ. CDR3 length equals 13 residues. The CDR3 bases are TGCGCCAGCAGCTTTGTATCAAACACTGAAGCTTTCTTT. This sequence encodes CASSFVSNTEAFF.

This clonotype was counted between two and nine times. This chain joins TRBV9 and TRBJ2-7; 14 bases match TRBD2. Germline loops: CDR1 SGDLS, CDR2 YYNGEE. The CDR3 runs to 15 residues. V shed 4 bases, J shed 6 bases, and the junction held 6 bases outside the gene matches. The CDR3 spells CASSPSGTSGSEQYF. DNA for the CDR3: TGTGCCAGCAGCCCGTCCGGGACTAGCGGGAGCGAGCAGTACTTC.

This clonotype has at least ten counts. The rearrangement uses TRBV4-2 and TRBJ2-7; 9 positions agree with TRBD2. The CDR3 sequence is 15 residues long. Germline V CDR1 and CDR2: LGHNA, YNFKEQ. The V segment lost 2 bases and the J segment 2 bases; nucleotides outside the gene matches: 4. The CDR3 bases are TGTGCCAGCAGCCAAAAGACTAGCGGAACCTACGAGCAGTACTTC. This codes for CASSQKTSGTYEQYF.

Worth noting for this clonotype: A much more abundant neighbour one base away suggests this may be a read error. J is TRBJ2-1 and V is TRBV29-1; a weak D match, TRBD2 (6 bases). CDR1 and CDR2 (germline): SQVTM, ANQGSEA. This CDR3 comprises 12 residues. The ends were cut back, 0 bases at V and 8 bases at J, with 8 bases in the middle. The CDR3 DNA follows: TGCAGCGTTGAAGACGGAGGGGATGAGCAGTTCTTC. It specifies CSVEDGGDEQFF.

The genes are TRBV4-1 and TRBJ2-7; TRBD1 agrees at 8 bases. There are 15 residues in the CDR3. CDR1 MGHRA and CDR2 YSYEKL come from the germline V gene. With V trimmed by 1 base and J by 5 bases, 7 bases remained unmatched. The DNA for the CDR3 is TGCGCCAGCAGCCAAGTCCGGACAGGGTTTAACGAGCAGTACTTC. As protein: CASSQVRTGFNEQYF.

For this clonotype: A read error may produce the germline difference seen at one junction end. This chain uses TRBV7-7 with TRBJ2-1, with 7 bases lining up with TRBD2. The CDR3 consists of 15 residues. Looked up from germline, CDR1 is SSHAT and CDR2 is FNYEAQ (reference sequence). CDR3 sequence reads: CASSLVASGDNEQFF. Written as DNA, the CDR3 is TGTGCTAGCAGCTTAGTGGCTAGCGGAGACAATGAGCAGTTCTTC.

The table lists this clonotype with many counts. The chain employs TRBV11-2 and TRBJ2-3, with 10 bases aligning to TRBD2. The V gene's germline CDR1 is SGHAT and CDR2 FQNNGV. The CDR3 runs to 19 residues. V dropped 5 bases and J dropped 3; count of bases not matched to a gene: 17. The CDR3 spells CASSLPLAGALFGTDTQYF. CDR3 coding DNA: TGTGCCAGCAGCCTTCCCCTAGCGGGGGCCCTTTTTGGGACAGATACGCAGTATTTT.

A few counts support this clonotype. CDR3 DNA sequence: TGTGCCAGCAGCTTAGACGAGACCGGGGAGCTGTTTTTT. Its translation: CASSLDETGELFF. The chain couples TRBV11-3 to TRBJ2-2; no definite D call. The CDR3 is 13 amino acids. The V gene's germline CDR1 is SGHNT and CDR2 YENEEA. V was shortened by 0 bases and J by 5 bases, with 4 bases between the two germline ends.